The rows below give T cell receptor beta chains drawn from one sample of a study of blood T cell repertoires in COVID-19. The assay was immunoSEQ multiplex PCR, and TCRdb's table has in-frame clones only and misses some. The table has about 370,000 clones, more than 80% seen once. The source material was PBMCs or T cells enriched from blood (not recorded which). The receptor source for this set is a man aged 18 to 29 who had recovered from COVID-19. CDR3s include the opening cysteine and the closing phenylalanine or tryptophan. The D gene is left open where the match is weak. Size is omitted from some rows. Given values are once, few, many or a class for expanded clones.

>TRBJ2-5|-|TRBV6-1|-
CASSEYGVVLETQYF
TGTGCCAGCAGTGAATACGGGGTTGTATTAGAGACCCAGTACTTC
>TRBJ2-7|-|TRBV4-1|-
CASSQDSFQGSHYEQYF
TGCGCCAGCAGCCAAGATTCGTTCCAGGGCTCGCACTACGAGCAGTACTTC
>TRBJ2-5|-|TRBV2|-
CASMDFQETQYF
TGTGCCAGCATGGACTTCCAAGAGACCCAGTACTTC
>TRBJ2-7|-|TRBV4-3|-
CASSHLAGQGMYEQYF
TGCGCCAGCAGCCATTTAGCGGGACAGGGTATGTACGAGCAGTACTTC
>TRBJ2-2|-|TRBV28|TRBD2
CASSSSGRVIGELFF
TGTGCCAGCAGTTCTAGCGGGAGGGTTATCGGGGAGCTGTTTTTT
>TRBJ1-1|once|TRBV4-1|TRBD1
CASSQDGGQGADTEAFF
TGCGCCAGCAGCCAAGATGGGGGACAGGGGGCGGACACTGAAGCTTTCTTT
>TRBJ2-5|-|TRBV5-1|TRBD2
CASSGGGLAVSSSQYF
TGCGCCAGCAGCGGAGGGGGACTAGCGGTGAGTTCGTCCCAGTACTTC
>TRBJ2-1|few|TRBV14|TRBD2
CASSRRSAGGEQFF
TGTGCCAGCAGCCGAAGATCAGCGGGAGGAGAGCAGTTCTTC
>TRBJ1-2|-|TRBV2|-
CASSEDSQYGYTF
TGTGCCAGCAGTGAGGACAGTCAATATGGCTACACCTTC
>TRBJ2-5|-|TRBV4-1|-
CASSQHPERQKTQYF
TGCGCCAGCAGCCAACACCCGGAGCGTCAAAAGACCCAGTACTTC
>TRBJ2-7|-|TRBV19|-
CASSFNGGQGGYEQYF
TGTGCCAGTAGTTTCAACGGCGGACAGGGAGGGTACGAGCAGTACTTC
>TRBJ2-7|many|TRBV7-7|TRBD1
CASSQSGTGEGEQYF
TGTGCCAGCAGCCAAAGCGGGACAGGGGAAGGCGAGCAGTACTTC
>TRBJ1-4|few|TRBV2|TRBD1
CASSANRGPTNEKLFF
TGTGCCAGCAGTGCAAACAGGGGTCCAACTAATGAAAAACTGTTTTTT
>TRBJ2-7|-|TRBV11-1|TRBD1
CASSLSRDSASYEQYF
TGTGCCAGCAGCTTATCCCGGGACAGCGCCTCCTACGAGCAGTACTTC
>TRBJ2-7|-|TRBV5-4|-
CASSAASGLRPYEQYF
TGTGCCAGCTCCGCCGCCAGCGGGCTCAGACCATACGAGCAGTACTTC
>TRBJ1-5|-|TRBV19|TRBD1
CASSSLGDRGHQPQHF
TGTGCCAGTAGTAGCCTTGGGGACAGGGGTCATCAGCCCCAGCATTTT
>TRBJ2-1|-|TRBV28|-
CASSLGTSHNEQFF
TGTGCCAGCAGCCTCGGGACATCTCACAATGAGCAGTTCTTC
>TRBJ2-1|once|TRBV7-8|-
CASSVEGVRFF
TGTGCCAGCAGCGTAGAAGGGGTGCGGTTCTTC
>TRBJ2-1|-|TRBV29-1|TRBD1
CSVRTGGSYNEQFF
TGCAGCGTGCGGACAGGGGGCTCCTACAATGAGCAGTTCTTC
>TRBJ2-3|once|TRBV21-1|-
CASSSCRTREDTDTQYF
TGTGCCAGCAGCTCCTGCAGGACCCGGGAGGACACAGATACGCAGTATTTT
>TRBJ1-5|-|TRBV19|-
CASSVRGQPQHF
TGTGCCAGTAGTGTTCGGGGGCAGCCCCAGCATTTT
>TRBJ2-1|-|TRBV9|TRBD1
CASSVVGQGYNEQFF
TGTGCCAGCAGCGTAGTAGGACAGGGCTACAATGAGCAGTTCTTC
>TRBJ1-2|-|TRBV23-1|-
CASSQDRKTQYYGYTF
TGCGCCAGCAGTCAGGACAGAAAAACACAATATTATGGCTACACCTTC
>TRBJ1-1|-|TRBV27|TRBD1
CASRSPRGPDTEAFF
TGTGCCAGCAGGAGTCCAAGGGGGCCGGACACTGAAGCTTTCTTT
>TRBJ2-2|-|TRBV5-1|TRBD1
CASSLGTGNTGELFF
TGCGCCAGCAGCCTAGGGACAGGGAACACCGGGGAGCTGTTTTTT
>TRBJ1-6|-|TRBV9|TRBD1
CASSASKMTGGNSPLHF
TGTGCCAGCAGCGCCTCAAAAATGACAGGGGGTAATTCACCCCTCCACTTT
>TRBJ1-4|-|TRBV25-1|TRBD1
CASSDPRQGSEKLFF
TGTGCCAGCAGTGACCCCAGACAGGGTAGTGAAAAACTGTTTTTT
>TRBJ2-7|-|TRBV4-1|TRBD2
CASSQGVAGGAPTYEQYF
TGCGCCAGCAGCCAAGGGGTAGCGGGAGGCGCACCAACCTACGAGCAGTACTTC
>TRBJ2-1|-|TRBV30|-
CAWSYRGGRNEQFF
TGTGCCTGGAGTTACAGGGGGGGAAGGAATGAGCAGTTCTTC
>TRBJ2-2|-|TRBV10-3|TRBD2
CAISESNGGVNTGELFF
TGTGCCATCAGTGAGTCGAACGGGGGGGTAAACACCGGGGAGCTGTTTTTT
>TRBJ2-5|-|TRBV5-6|TRBD1
CASSQPTGGGGETQYF
TGTGCCAGCAGCCAACCGACAGGGGGTGGAGGAGAGACCCAGTACTTC
>TRBJ1-6|-|TRBV2|TRBD1
CASSGTGFIGNSPLHF
TGTGCCAGCAGCGGGACAGGTTTTATTGGGAATTCACCCCTCCACTTT
>TRBJ1-2|few|TRBV6-5|TRBD1
CANRDRGGGLYGYTF
TGTGCCAACCGGGACAGGGGAGGGGGACTGTATGGCTACACCTTC
>TRBJ2-1|-|TRBV4-1|-
CASSQGARPNEQFF
TGCGCCAGCAGCCAAGGTGCTAGGCCCAATGAGCAGTTCTTC
>TRBJ1-2|-|TRBV13|TRBD1
CASSFGGGAGYTF
TGTGCCAGCAGCTTTGGAGGGGGCGCCGGCTACACCTTC
>TRBJ2-2|few|TRBV14|TRBD1
CASSRGQGAGPTGELFF
TGTGCCAGCAGCCGCGGACAGGGGGCAGGTCCCACCGGGGAGCTGTTTTTT
>TRBJ1-3|-|TRBV4-3|TRBD1
CASSQGSNGQGDTIYF
TGCGCCAGCAGCCAAGGCTCTAACGGACAGGGGGACACCATATATTTT